Reported below is one TCR beta chain. These data originate in a study of control samples from healthy donors and cancer patients. V gave up 6 bases and J gave up 6 bases, with 17 bases separating them. The CDR3 totals 14 residues. Germline V lookup: CDR1 SEHNR, CDR2 FQNEAQ (reference sequence). This table comes from immunoSEQ multiplex PCR, and its TCRdb copy is limited to in-frame clones, with some not included. The repertoire holds 150,000 or so clones, with about 93% as singletons. The sample comprised PBMCs. The genes are TRBV7-9 and TRBJ2-5; D not resolved. This TCR came from a man in his fifties or sixties with colorectal cancer. The CDR3 loop reads CASSHRTGFQTQYF. CDR3 nucleotide sequence: TGTGCCAGCAGTCATCGGACCGGTTTTCAGACCCAGTACTTC. Together with reference TRBV7-9 and TRBJ2-5, the CDR3 gives the full variable domain: DTGVSQNPRHKITKRGQNVTFRCDPISEHNRLYWYRQTLGQGPEFLTYFQNEAQLEKSRLLSDRFSAERPKGSFSTLEIQRTEQGDSAMYLCASSHRTGFQTQYFGPGTRLLVL.